A selection of T cell receptor beta chains follows, all from one sample in a study of blood T cell repertoires in COVID-19. The repertoire was sequenced with immunoSEQ multiplex PCR; TCRdb's copy has only in-frame clones and lacks some. This sample has 120,000 or so clones, with around four fifths found just once. Sequencing input: peripheral blood. These receptors all stem from a human donor in a cohort sampled during active COVID-19. CDR3s include the opening cysteine and the closing phenylalanine or tryptophan. Fields, in order: D gene, V gene, J gene, clone size, CDR3 DNA, CDR3 protein. A D gene is named only where the DNA matches it firmly. Part of the rows lack a size; the others show once, few, many or a class for expanded clones.

D: NA; V: TRBV18; J: TRBJ2-2; size: NA; DNA: TGTGCCAGCTCATCGCAGAGACACGCACCCACCGGGGAGCTGTTTTTT; CDR3: CASSSQRHAPTGELFF
D: NA; V: TRBV27; J: TRBJ2-3; size: NA; DNA: TGTGCCAGCAGCCCAACAGGGACAGATACGCAGTATTTT; CDR3: CASSPTGTDTQYF
D: NA; V: TRBV4-1; J: TRBJ1-2; size: NA; DNA: TGCGCCAGCAGCCAATTACTTCGGAGCGGGTCTGGCTACACCTTC; CDR3: CASSQLLRSGSGYTF
D: NA; V: TRBV4-2; J: TRBJ2-5; size: NA; DNA: TGTGCCAGCAGCCAAGATTGGGGACTGGAAGAGACCCAGTACTTC; CDR3: CASSQDWGLEETQYF
D: TRBD1; V: TRBV24-1; J: TRBJ2-7; size: NA; DNA: TGTGCCACCAGTGACCCCGGGACAGGGAGCTACGAGCAGTACTTC; CDR3: CATSDPGTGSYEQYF
D: TRBD2; V: TRBV6-1; J: TRBJ2-1; size: NA; DNA: TGTGCCAGCAGTGAACTGGTGGGAGGGTCGTATGAGCAGTTCTTC; CDR3: CASSELVGGSYEQFF
D: NA; V: TRBV3-1/TRBV3-2; J: TRBJ1-1; size: NA; DNA: TGTGCCAGCAGCCAAGAAGCTGGGAACACTGAAGCTTTCTTT; CDR3: CASSQEAGNTEAFF
D: TRBD2; V: TRBV5-1; J: TRBJ2-1; size: few; DNA: TGCGCCAGCAGCCCTGAGGGACTAGCGGGCGGTAGCTCCTACAATGAGCAGTTCTTC; CDR3: CASSPEGLAGGSSYNEQFF
D: TRBD2; V: TRBV5-4; J: TRBJ2-1; size: NA; DNA: TGTGCCAGCACGAACAAAGCGGGGAACTACAATGAGCAGTTCTTC; CDR3: CASTNKAGNYNEQFF
D: NA; V: TRBV10-3; J: TRBJ1-1; size: NA; DNA: TGTGCCATCAGTGAGTCGGTAGGAGAGGGTGTGGAAGCTTTCTTT; CDR3: CAISESVGEGVEAFF
D: TRBD1; V: TRBV9; J: TRBJ2-5; size: NA; DNA: TGTGCCAGCAGCGTAGTTCCGGACAGGGGACAAGAGACCCAGTACTTC; CDR3: CASSVVPDRGQETQYF
D: NA; V: TRBV9; J: TRBJ1-6; size: NA; DNA: TGTGCCAGCAGCGTAGGGTCAGGGGATAATTCACCCCTCCACTTT; CDR3: CASSVGSGDNSPLHF
D: NA; V: TRBV2; J: TRBJ2-3; size: NA; DNA: TGTGCCAGCACTTCAGGAGGTACTAGCACAGATACGCAGTATTTT; CDR3: CASTSGGTSTDTQYF